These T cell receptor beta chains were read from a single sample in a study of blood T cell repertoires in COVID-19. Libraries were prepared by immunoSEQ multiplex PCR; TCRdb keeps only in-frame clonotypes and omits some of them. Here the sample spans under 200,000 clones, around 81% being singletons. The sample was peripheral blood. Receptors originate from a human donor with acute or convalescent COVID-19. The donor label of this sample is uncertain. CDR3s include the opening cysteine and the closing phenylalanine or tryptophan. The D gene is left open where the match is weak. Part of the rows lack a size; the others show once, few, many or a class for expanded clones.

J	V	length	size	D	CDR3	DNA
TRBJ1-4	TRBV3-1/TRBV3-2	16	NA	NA	CASSQAPTGANEKLFF	TGTGCCAGCAGCCAAGCCCCGACCGGGGCTAATGAAAAACTGTTTTTT
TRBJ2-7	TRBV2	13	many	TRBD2	CASRIGTSGREHF	TGTGCCAGCAGAATAGGGACTAGCGGGAGAGAACACTTC
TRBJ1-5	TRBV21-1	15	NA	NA	CASSTGQDHNQPQHF	TGTGCCAGCAGCACAGGACAGGACCACAATCAGCCCCAGCATTTT
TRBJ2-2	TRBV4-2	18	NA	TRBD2	CASSQEASGAINTGELFF	TGTGCCAGCAGCCAAGAGGCTAGCGGGGCAATTAACACCGGGGAGCTGTTTTTT
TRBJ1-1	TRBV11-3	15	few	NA	CASSFRGIINTEAFF	TGTGCCAGCAGCTTTAGGGGGATAATCAACACTGAAGCTTTCTTT
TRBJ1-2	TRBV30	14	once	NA	CAWQITGGPYGYTF	TGTGCCTGGCAGATAACGGGGGGCCCGTATGGCTACACCTTC
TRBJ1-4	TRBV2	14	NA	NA	CASSQDGQNEKLFF	TGTGCCAGCAGCCAGGACGGACAAAATGAAAAACTGTTTTTT
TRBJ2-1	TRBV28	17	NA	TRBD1	CASSAPRDRGLSNEQFF	TGTGCCAGCAGTGCTCCACGGGACAGGGGACTCTCCAATGAGCAGTTCTTC
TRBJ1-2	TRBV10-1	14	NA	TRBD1	CATHPRTGGRGYTF	TGCGCCACCCACCCCCGGACAGGGGGCAGGGGCTACACCTTC
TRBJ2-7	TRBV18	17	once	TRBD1	CASSPTWTGGMRYEQYF	TGTGCCAGCTCACCCACTTGGACAGGGGGGATGCGCTACGAGCAGTACTTC
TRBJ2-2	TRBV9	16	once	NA	CASSVGRVKNTGELFF	TGTGCCAGCAGCGTAGGCAGGGTTAAGAACACCGGGGAGCTGTTTTTT
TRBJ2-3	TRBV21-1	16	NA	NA	CASSFRLGCSTDTQYF	TGTGCCAGCAGCTTTCGACTAGGATGTAGCACAGATACGCAGTATTTT
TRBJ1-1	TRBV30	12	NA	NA	CAWSAGATEAFF	TGTGCCTGGAGTGCGGGAGCCACTGAAGCTTTCTTT
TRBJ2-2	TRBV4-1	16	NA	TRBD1	CASSQEDRLNTGELFF	TGCGCCAGCAGCCAAGAGGACAGGCTGAACACCGGGGAGCTGTTTTTT
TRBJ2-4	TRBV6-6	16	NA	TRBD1	CASTDPGQEAKNIQYF	TGTGCCAGCACCGACCCCGGACAGGAGGCCAAAAACATTCAGTACTTC
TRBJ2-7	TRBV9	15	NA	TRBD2	CASSTGLAGSYEQYF	TGTGCCAGCAGCACTGGACTAGCGGGAAGCTACGAGCAGTACTTC
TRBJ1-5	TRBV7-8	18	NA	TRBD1	CASSSYLAEGASNQPQHF	TGTGCCAGCAGCTCTTACCTGGCAGAGGGGGCGAGCAATCAGCCCCAGCATTTT
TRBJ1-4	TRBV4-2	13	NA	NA	CASSQDGGEKLFF	TGTGCCAGCAGCCAAGATGGGGGGGAAAAACTGTTTTTT
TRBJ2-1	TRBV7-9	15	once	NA	CASSPTWATYNEQFF	TGTGCCAGCAGCCCGACCTGGGCCACCTACAATGAGCAGTTCTTC
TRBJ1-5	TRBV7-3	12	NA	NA	CASSTLGGPQHF	TGTGCCAGCAGCACCCTTGGAGGGCCCCAGCATTTT
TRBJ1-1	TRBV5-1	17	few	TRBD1	CASSLEGTGGENTEAFF	TGCGCCAGCAGCTTGGAGGGAACAGGGGGCGAGAACACTGAAGCTTTCTTT
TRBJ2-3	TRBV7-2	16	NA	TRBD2	CASSPGWGGPRDTQYF	TGTGCCAGCAGCCCCGGTTGGGGAGGGCCGAGAGATACGCAGTATTTT
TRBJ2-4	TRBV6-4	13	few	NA	CAGSRVGKNIQYF	TGTGCCGGATCACGGGTGGGCAAAAACATTCAGTACTTC
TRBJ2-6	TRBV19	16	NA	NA	CASSIVLSSGANVLTF	TGTGCCAGTAGTATAGTCCTCAGCTCTGGGGCCAACGTCCTGACTTTC
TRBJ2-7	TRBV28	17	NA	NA	CASSSFYGGDGSYEQYF	TGTGCCAGCAGCTCCTTTTACGGTGGAGACGGGAGTTACGAGCAGTACTTC
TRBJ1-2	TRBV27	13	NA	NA	CASSLGRFTTPSF	TGTGCCAGCAGTTTAGGCAGATTCACAACGCCTTCATTC
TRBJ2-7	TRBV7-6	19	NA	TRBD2	CASSLEGISGAGGTYEQYF	TGTGCCAGCAGCTTAGAGGGGATTAGCGGGGCCGGGGGAACCTACGAGCAGTACTTC
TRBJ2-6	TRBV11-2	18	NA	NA	CASSPFGGKGSGANVLTF	TGTGCCAGCAGCCCGTTCGGGGGTAAGGGCTCTGGGGCCAACGTCCTGACTTTC
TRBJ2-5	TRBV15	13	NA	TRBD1	CATRAGGVGTQYF	TGTGCCACCAGGGCAGGGGGAGTTGGGACCCAGTACTTC
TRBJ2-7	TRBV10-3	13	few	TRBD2	CAIQAGGGYEQYF	TGTGCCATTCAAGCGGGAGGGGGATACGAGCAGTACTTC
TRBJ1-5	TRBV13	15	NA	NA	CASSFSGASNQPQHF	TGTGCCAGCAGCTTTAGTGGGGCCTCCAATCAGCCCCAGCATTTT
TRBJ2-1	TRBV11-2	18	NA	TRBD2	CASSLERLLAGTRNEQFF	TGTGCCAGCAGCTTAGAAAGACTTCTAGCGGGAACCCGCAATGAGCAGTTCTTC
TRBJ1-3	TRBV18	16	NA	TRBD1	CASSLNPTGVVNTIYF	TGTGCCAGCTCACTGAACCCCACAGGGGTAGTAAACACCATATATTTT
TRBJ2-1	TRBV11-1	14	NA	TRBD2	CASSLTSGRGEQFF	TGTGCCAGCAGCTTAACTAGCGGGAGGGGTGAGCAGTTCTTC
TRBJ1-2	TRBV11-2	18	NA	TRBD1	CASSLDPGTGGLRGGYTF	TGTGCCAGCAGCTTAGACCCCGGGACAGGGGGCTTAAGGGGTGGCTACACCTTC
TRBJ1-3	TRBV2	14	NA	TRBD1	CASSGRTGVNTIYF	TGTGCCAGCAGTGGAAGGACAGGGGTAAACACCATATATTTT
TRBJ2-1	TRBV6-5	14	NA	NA	CASTRGSSYNEQFF	TGTGCCAGCACCCGGGGGTCTAGCTACAATGAGCAGTTCTTC
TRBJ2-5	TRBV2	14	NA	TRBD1	CASSRDSPGETQYF	TGTGCCAGCAGTCGGGACAGCCCCGGGGAGACCCAGTACTTC
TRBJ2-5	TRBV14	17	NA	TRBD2	CASSRVTSGGSWETQYF	TGTGCCAGCAGCCGAGTGACTAGCGGGGGGTCATGGGAGACCCAGTACTTC
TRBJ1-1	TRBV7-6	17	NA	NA	CASSLDPLELPNTEAFF	TGTGCCAGCAGCTTAGACCCCCTGGAGCTCCCGAACACTGAAGCTTTCTTT
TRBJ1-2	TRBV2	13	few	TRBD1	CASSEQGAGGYTF	TGTGCCAGCAGTGAGCAGGGGGCCGGGGGCTACACCTTC